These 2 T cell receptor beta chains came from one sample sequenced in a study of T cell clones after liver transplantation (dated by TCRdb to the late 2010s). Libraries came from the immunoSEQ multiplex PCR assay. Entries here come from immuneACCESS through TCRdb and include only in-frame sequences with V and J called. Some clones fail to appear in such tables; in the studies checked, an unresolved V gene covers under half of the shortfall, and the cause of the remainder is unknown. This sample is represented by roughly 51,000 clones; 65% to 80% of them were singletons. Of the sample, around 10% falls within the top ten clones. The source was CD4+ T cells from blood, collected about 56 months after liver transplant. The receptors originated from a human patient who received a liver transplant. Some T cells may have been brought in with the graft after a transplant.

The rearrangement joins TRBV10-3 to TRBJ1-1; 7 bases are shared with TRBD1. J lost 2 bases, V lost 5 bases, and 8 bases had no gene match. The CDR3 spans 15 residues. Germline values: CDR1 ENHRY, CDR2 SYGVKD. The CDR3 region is CAISSSGTVNTEAFF. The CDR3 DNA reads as TGTGCCATCAGTAGTTCCGGGACAGTAAACACTGAAGCTTTCTTT.

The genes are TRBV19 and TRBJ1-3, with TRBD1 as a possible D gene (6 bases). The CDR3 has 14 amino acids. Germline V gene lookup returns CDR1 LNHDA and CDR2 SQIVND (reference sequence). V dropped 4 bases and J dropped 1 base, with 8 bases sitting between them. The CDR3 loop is CASSTGVSGNTIYF. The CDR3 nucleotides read TGTGCCAGTAGTACAGGGGTATCTGGAAACACCATATATTTT.